Below are 24 T cell receptor beta chains sequenced from a single sample in a study of cytomegalovirus exposure and HLA in healthy donors. PCR involved 60 Vbeta and 13 Jbeta primers. TCRdb's table, derived via immunoSEQ multiplex PCR, lists solely in-frame clones and lacks some. In the table there are over 130,000 clones, 55% to 80% of which are singletons. Sequences were obtained from PBMCs. All receptors derive from a woman aged 55-70 years in good health and CMV-seropositive.

V gene TRBV4-3 combines with J gene TRBJ2-3; the match to TRBD2 covers 9 bases. The CDR3 consists of 16 residues. V lost 1 base, J lost 5 bases, and 7 bases stayed unmatched. Germline CDR1 reads LGHNA; CDR2 reads YSLEER. Here the CDR3 DNA reads TGCGCCAGCAGCCAAGTTGGCGCGGGAGGGGGAGATACGCAGTATTTT. The encoded protein is CASSQVGAGGGDTQYF.

This rearrangement joins TRBV7-6 to TRBJ2-7; TRBD2 aligns across 9 bases. The CDR3 consists of 14 residues. V lost 4 bases, J lost 2 bases, and 3 bases stayed unmatched. The germline V gene encodes CDR1 SGHVS and CDR2 FNYEAQ. The CDR3 coding sequence is TGTGCCAGCAGCTCCAGCGGGAGGCCCTACGAGCAGTACTTC. This translates into CASSSSGRPYEQYF. The full variable domain, rest sourced from reference TRBV7-6 and TRBJ2-7, is GAGVSQSPRYKVTKRGQDVALRCDPISGHVSLYWYRQALGQGPEFLTYFNYEAQQDKSGLPNDRFSAERPEGSISTLTIQRTEQRDSAMYRCASSSSGRPYEQYFGPGTRLTVT.

Many counts were recorded for this clone. The chain joins TRBV7-3 to TRBJ2-7; 8 bases fit TRBD2. V shed 2 bases and J 0 bases; nucleotides not matched to a gene: 3. The CDR3 length is 15 residues. Germline V CDR1 and CDR2: SGHTA, FQGTGA. CDR3 in amino acids: CASSLLAGPSYEQYF. CDR3 bases: TGTGCCAGCAGCTTATTAGCGGGACCCTCCTACGAGCAGTACTTC.

The rearrangement links TRBV9 to TRBJ2-7; TRBD2 is a possible D gene (5 bases). V dropped 1 base and J dropped 3 bases, with 14 bases sitting between them. Per germline, CDR1 SGDLS and CDR2 YYNGEE. This CDR3 contains 15 residues. The CDR3 reads CASSVSGRGYYEQYF. For the CDR3, the DNA is TGTGCCAGCAGCGTAAGCGGACGTGGATACTACGAGCAGTACTTC.

The gene calls are TRBV7-8 and TRBJ2-3; a weak D match, TRBD2 (6 bases). Trimming stripped 5 bases from V and 2 bases from J, with 11 bases between. CDR1 SGHVS and CDR2 FQNEAQ come from the germline V gene. The CDR3 extends over 14 amino acids. In DNA form, the CDR3 reads TGTGCCAGCAGCCCGGGACTGCTCACAGATACGCAGTATTTT. It codes for CASSPGLLTDTQYF. The full variable domain, with the rest looked up from reference TRBV7-8 and TRBJ2-3, is GAGVSQSPRYKVAKRGQDVALRCDPISGHVSLFWYQQALGQGPEFLTYFQNEAQLDKSGLPSDRFFAERPEGSVSTLKIQRTQQEDSAVYLCASSPGLLTDTQYFGPGTRLTVL.

The chain combines TRBV15 with TRBJ2-7; D is possibly TRBD2 (5 bases). V lost 5 bases and J lost 6, with 14 bases in between. Germline lookup yields CDR1 LNHNV and CDR2 YYDKDF (reference sequence). This CDR3 contains 13 residues. The CDR3 nucleotides are TGTGCCACCAGCCGGCCTAGCAGCGCCGAGCAGTACTTC. Translated, it gives CATSRPSSAEQYF.

The chain is built from TRBV2 and TRBJ2-2, with D possibly being TRBD1 (5 bases). The CDR3 consists of 14 residues. Germline assignment: CDR1 SNHLY and CDR2 FYNNEI. V lost 7 bases and J lost 1, with 10 bases in between. CDR3 sequence: CASTRTQNTGELFF. Written as DNA, the CDR3 is TGTGCCAGCACTCGGACACAGAACACCGGGGAGCTGTTTTTT.

V is TRBV30 and J is TRBJ2-7, with no clear D. The CDR3 runs 11 residues. The germline CDR1 and CDR2 sequences are GTSNPN and SVGIG (reference sequence). Trimming removed 2 bases at V and 3 bases at J, with 5 bases between. The CDR3 sequence is CAWSSLYEQYF. CDR3 in DNA: TGTGCCTGGAGTTCCCTCTACGAGCAGTACTTC.

The chain couples TRBV4-2 to TRBJ2-5, with 7 bases lining up with TRBD1. The end of the DNA is better explained by TRBJ2-7, so the J call may be wrong. The germline CDR1 and CDR2 sequences are LGHNA and YNFKEQ. The CDR3 consists of 15 residues. The CDR3 protein is CASSQANRGSDEQYF. Here the CDR3 DNA reads TGTGCCAGCAGCCAAGCAAACAGGGGCAGTGACGAGCAGTACTTC.

The chain couples TRBV27 to TRBJ1-5, with 7 bases identical to TRBD1. Germline V gives CDR1 MNHEY, CDR2 SMNVEV (reference sequence). This CDR3 region has 16 residues. Trimming removed 8 bases from V and 5 bases from J; junction bases left unmatched: 15. This CDR3 is CASSQLGGGGHQPQHF. DNA of the CDR3: TGTGCCAGCTCCCAACTCGGAGGGGGCGGGCATCAGCCCCAGCATTTT.

Only a few counts were recorded for this clone. J is TRBJ2-1 and V is TRBV28; the match to TRBD1 covers 7 bases. The CDR3 is 15 residues long. The V gene end was trimmed by 5 bases and the J gene end by 6 bases; junction bases not matched to a gene: 10. Germline V gene lookup returns CDR1 MDHEN and CDR2 SYDVKM. CDR3 amino acids: CASSQVGQNSNEQFF. DNA for the CDR3: TGTGCCAGCAGTCAGGTGGGACAGAATTCCAATGAGCAGTTCTTC.

The chain links TRBV4-3 to TRBJ2-1, with 7 bases aligning to TRBD1. The CDR3 is made up of 15 amino acids. The germline V gene has CDR1 LGHNA and CDR2 YSLEER. The V segment lost 4 bases and the J segment 4 bases; nucleotides outside the gene matches: 7. The CDR3 loop is CASSRSGTEYNEQFF. The CDR3 coding sequence is TGCGCCAGCAGCCGATCCGGGACAGAGTACAATGAGCAGTTCTTC.

The chain combines TRBV5-1 with TRBJ2-5; 12 bases agree with TRBD2. Germline CDR1 SGHRS, CDR2 YFSETQ. The length of the CDR3 is 15 residues. Germline trimming cut 4 bases from V and 4 bases from J; bases unmatched to any gene: 5. CDR3 residues: CASSIRLAGAETQYF. In nucleotides, the CDR3 is TGCGCCAGCAGCATACGACTAGCGGGAGCAGAGACCCAGTACTTC.

The chain links TRBV7-8 to TRBJ2-7; D remains unclear. V dropped 3 bases and J dropped 2 bases, with 11 bases sitting between them. Germline loops: CDR1 SGHVS, CDR2 FQNEAQ. CDR3 length equals 14 residues. CDR3 region: CASSFPGNAYEQYF. The CDR3 region has the DNA TGTGCCAGCAGCTTCCCGGGTAACGCCTACGAGCAGTACTTC.

This chain links TRBV19 with TRBJ1-1, with D tentatively TRBD1 (5 bases). Germline-derived CDR1 and CDR2 are LNHDA and SQIVND (reference sequence). The V and J ends lost 4 bases and 0 bases respectively, with 9 bases between them. The CDR3 length is 14 residues. The chain's CDR3 is CASSTRQLNTEAFF. The CDR3 DNA is TGTGCCAGTAGTACTAGACAGCTGAACACTGAAGCTTTCTTT. Drawing the rest from reference TRBV19 and TRBJ1-1, the complete variable domain is DGGITQSPKYLFRKEGQNVTLSCEQNLNHDAMYWYRQDPGQGLRLIYYSQIVNDFQKGDIAEGYSVSREKKESFPLTVTSAQKNPTAFYLCASSTRQLNTEAFFGQGTRLTVV.

The V gene is TRBV4-2, the J gene TRBJ2-1, with 9 bases aligning to TRBD2. CDR1 LGHNA and CDR2 YNFKEQ come from the germline V gene. Trimming took 0 bases from V and 7 from J; bases not matched to a gene: 7. The CDR3 spans 16 residues. Here the CDR3 DNA reads TGTGCCAGCAGCCAAGAAAGAGCGGGAGGCCCAAATGAGCAGTTCTTC. It encodes CASSQERAGGPNEQFF.

The CDR3 sequence is CASSQLPVKQFF. CDR3 DNA sequence: TGCGCCAGCAGTCAATTACCAGTCAAGCAGTTCTTC. V is TRBV23-1 and J is TRBJ2-1, with D hard to call. TRBV23-1 is labeled an ORF, and its function is uncertain. This CDR3 has 12 residues. V lost 1 base, J lost 11 bases, and 9 bases lay in between.

The CDR3 is CASSSGTTQNTGELFF. The DNA of the CDR3 is TGTGCCAGCAGCTCAGGGACAACCCAGAACACCGGGGAGCTGTTTTTT. The chain employs TRBV7-2 and TRBJ2-2; tentatively, D is TRBD1 (6 bases). CDR1 and CDR2 (germline): SGHTA, FQGNSA. This CDR3 region has 16 residues. The V gene lost 4 bases and the J gene lost 1 base, with 13 bases spanning the gap.

The chain joins TRBV5-1 to TRBJ2-1, with D possibly matching TRBD1 (6 bases). The CDR3 is made up of 15 amino acids. V shed 0 bases and J shed 7 bases, with 14 bases lying between them. In germline, CDR1 is SGHRS, CDR2 YFSETQ. The CDR3 here is CASSLVQGQRNEQFF. The CDR3 DNA sequence: TGCGCCAGCAGCTTGGTTCAGGGGCAGAGAAATGAGCAGTTCTTC.

This chain joins TRBV10-3 and TRBJ2-3; TRBD2 might be the D (6 bases). The V gene's germline CDR1 is ENHRY and CDR2 SYGVKD. This CDR3 contains 14 residues. Trimming took off 10 bases at V and 8 bases at J, with 22 bases between the two ends. The CDR3 sequence: CATEDSGGAGTQYF. CDR3 DNA: TGTGCCACCGAAGATAGCGGAGGTGCGGGTACGCAGTATTTT.

This clone was seen a few times. The chain employs TRBV18 and TRBJ1-2; no firm D call. Germline CDR1 and CDR2: KGHSH and LQKENI. CDR3 length: 13 residues. Trimming pared 2 bases from V and 1 base from J, leaving 5 bases between. The DNA for the CDR3 is TGTGCCAGCTCACCAGTTCGTAACTATGGCTACACCTTC. Translated: CASSPVRNYGYTF.

The V and J genes are TRBV29-1 and TRBJ1-2; D uncertain. CDR3 size: 13 residues. V shed 2 bases and J shed 3 bases, with 10 bases lying between them. Germline V lookup: CDR1 SQVTM, CDR2 ANQGSEA. CDR3 sequence: CSVESRVDYGYTF. Here the CDR3 DNA reads TGCAGCGTTGAAAGTCGGGTAGACTATGGCTACACCTTC. Together with reference TRBV29-1 and TRBJ1-2, the CDR3 gives the full variable domain: SAVISQKPSRDICQRGTSLTIQCQVDSQVTMMFWYRQQPGQSLTLIATANQGSEATYESGFVIDKFPISRPNLTFSTLTVSNMSPEDSSIYLCSVESRVDYGYTFGSGTRLTVV.

The chain is built from TRBV7-8 and TRBJ2-2; D is possibly TRBD1 (6 bases). The CDR3 has 15 residues. Germline V lookup: CDR1 SGHVS, CDR2 FQNEAQ. Trimming removed 3 bases from V and 6 bases from J, with 14 bases in between. The DNA for the CDR3 is TGTGCCAGCAGCTTTCTTGCAGGGGTGGCCGGGGAGCTGTTTTTT. Protein sequence: CASSFLAGVAGELFF. The full variable domain, rest sourced from reference TRBV7-8 and TRBJ2-2, is GAGVSQSPRYKVAKRGQDVALRCDPISGHVSLFWYQQALGQGPEFLTYFQNEAQLDKSGLPSDRFFAERPEGSVSTLKIQRTQQEDSAVYLCASSFLAGVAGELFFGEGSRLTVL.

Concerning this clone itself: The junction and the germline gene differ at one end; a read error may be behind it. The same CDR3 is also encoded by other DNA sequences in this sample. This chain links TRBV13 with TRBJ2-2; TRBD2 matches at 7 bases. The CDR3 contains 15 residues. Per the germline V gene, CDR1 is PRHDT and CDR2 is FYEKMQ (reference sequence). CDR3 sequence reads: CASSLGTTNTGELFF. CDR3 DNA sequence: TGTGCCAGTAGCTTAGGGACTACCAACACCGGGGAGCTGTTTTTT.